This T cell receptor beta chain derives from a study of T cell responses to AZD1222 COVID-19 vaccine. Broader study findings: Unmutated variant regions are reportedly the target of nearly half of TCRs that are spike-specific. White British donors predominated, females outnumbered males, and clonal diversity was possibly underestimated.

TCRdb's table, derived via immunoSEQ multiplex PCR, lists solely in-frame clones and lacks some. The top ten clones hold 28% of a sample with tens of thousands of clones, roughly 90% of them seen once. As to this clone: Its antigen is currently unknown.

Looked up from germline, CDR1 is LNHDA and CDR2 is SQIVND (reference sequence). The CDR3 has 15 residues. Trimming removed 2 bases from V and 0 bases from J, with 10 bases in between. This specimen was peripheral blood, taken 28 days after the second AZD1222 dose. The chain recombines TRBV19 with TRBJ1-1, with D possibly being TRBD1 (5 bases). This receptor was obtained from an adult who received the AZD1222 COVID-19 vaccine. This chain's CDR3 is CASSIFPGLNTEAFF. CDR3 in DNA: TGTGCCAGTAGTATATTCCCAGGGCTGAACACTGAAGCTTTCTTT.